Sequencing of this T cell receptor (beta chain) was carried out in a study of OX40 agonist ivuxolimab in advanced cancers. The data were produced by immunoSEQ multiplex PCR, yet TCRdb's version contains in-frame clones alone and is incomplete. The sample lists over 75,000 clones, more than 70% occurring once. Trimming took 2 bases from V and 6 from J, leaving 14 bases between them. This CDR3 has 14 amino acids. Germline CDR1 is KGHSH and CDR2 is LQKENI. The rearrangement uses TRBV18 and TRBJ2-7; D possibly corresponds to TRBD1 (5 bases). This TCR derives from an adult with an advanced solid tumor such as melanoma, head and neck, liver or kidney cancer. This sample comprised CD4+ or CD8+ T cells sorted from blood, obtained in a trial of the OX40 agonist ivuxolimab. The CDR3 loop is CASSPSTDTTEQYF. The CDR3 region has the DNA TGTGCCAGCTCACCATCCACGGACACCACCGAGCAGTACTTC.